This entry is about one T cell receptor (beta chain). Study processing details: For nucleated cells, counts were estimated from reference gene primer amplification. Sequencing was performed with immunoSEQ multiplex PCR; in TCRdb, only in-frame clones are kept and a portion is missing. D and trimming come from the DNA, and the V and J calls and clone size come from that table. The data hold tens of thousands of clones, with 82% observed a single time. The data were obtained in a study of blood T cell repertoires in COVID-19. Overall study context: The samples span acute and convalescent COVID-19 from the United States, Italy and Spain. Nucleic acid was either cDNA or gDNA, and it came from T cells, B-cell-depleted T cells, or PBMCs.

Trimming removed 6 bases at V and 2 bases at J, with 8 bases between. The CDR3 runs 13 residues. Germline CDR1 ENHRY, CDR2 SYGVKD. The origin of this receptor is a human donor in a cohort sampled during active COVID-19. V and J are TRBV10-3 and TRBJ1-5; D gene ambiguous. The source material was peripheral blood. CDR3 in amino acids: CAIRAAGNQPQHF. The CDR3 DNA reads TGTGCCATCAGGGCTGCGGGCAATCAGCCCCAGCATTTT.